This T cell receptor (beta chain) was retrieved from a study of blood T cells in healthy people across ages. About the research overall: Template switching recovered approximately one barcoded beta molecule for every two T cells.

Through a sample-barcoded 5' primer and a J-beta primer mix, a second PCR was run for roughly 7 to 12 cycles. Each cDNA molecule, via a template-switch adaptor with 12 random nucleotides, was tagged. TCRdb re-analysed the 5' RACE reads in MiXCR, keeping a single row per CDR3 protein. Of approximately 600,000 distinct CDR3 sequences in the sample, about 53% were seen once. In the case of this clonotype: Its antigen is not identified.

CDR3 size: 16 residues. CDR1 is MGHRA and CDR2 is YSYEKL in the germline V gene. Trimming took off 1 base at V and 0 bases at J, with 13 bases between the two ends. Study results and limitations: Lack of knowledge of donor CMV status possibly confounded expanded clonotype changes. The study could not conclusively compare naive and antigen-experienced cells, given its unsorted PBMCs.

The sequenced sample consisted of blood. This clonotype was obtained from a man in his sixties in good health. This chain joins TRBV4-1 and TRBJ2-7; a weak D match, TRBD1 (6 bases). CDR3 sequence (DNA): TGCGCCAGCAGCCAAGGATCGGACAGTTTCTCCTACGAGCAGTACTTC. Protein sequence: CASSQGSDSFSYEQYF.